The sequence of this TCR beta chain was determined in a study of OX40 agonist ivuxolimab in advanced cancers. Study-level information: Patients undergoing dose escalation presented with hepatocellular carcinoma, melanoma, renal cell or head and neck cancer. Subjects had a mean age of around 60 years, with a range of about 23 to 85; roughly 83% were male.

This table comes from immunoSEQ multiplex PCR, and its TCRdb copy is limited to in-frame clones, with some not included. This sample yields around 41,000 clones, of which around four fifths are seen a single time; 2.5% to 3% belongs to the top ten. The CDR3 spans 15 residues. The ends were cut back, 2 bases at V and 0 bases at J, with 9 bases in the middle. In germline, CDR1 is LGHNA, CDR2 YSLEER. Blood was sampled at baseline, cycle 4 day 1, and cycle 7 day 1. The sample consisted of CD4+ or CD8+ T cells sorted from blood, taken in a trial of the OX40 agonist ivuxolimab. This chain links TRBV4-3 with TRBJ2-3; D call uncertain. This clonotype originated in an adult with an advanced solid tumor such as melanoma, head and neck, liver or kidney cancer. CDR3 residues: CASSQILTSTDTQYF. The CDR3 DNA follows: TGCGCCAGCAGCCAAATATTAACCAGCACAGATACGCAGTATTTT.